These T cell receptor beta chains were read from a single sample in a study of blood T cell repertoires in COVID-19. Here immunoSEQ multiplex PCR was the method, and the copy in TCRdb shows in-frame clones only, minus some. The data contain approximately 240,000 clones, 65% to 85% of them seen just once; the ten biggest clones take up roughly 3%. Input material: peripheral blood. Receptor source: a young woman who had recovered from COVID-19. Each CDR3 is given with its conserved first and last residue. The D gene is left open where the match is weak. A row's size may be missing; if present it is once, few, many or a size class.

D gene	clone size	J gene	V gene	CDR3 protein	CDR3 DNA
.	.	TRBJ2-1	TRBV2	CATSLYDEQFF	TGTGCCACTTCCCTCTACGATGAGCAGTTCTTC
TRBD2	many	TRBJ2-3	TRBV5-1	CASSSTSGSFGDTQYF	TGCGCCAGCAGCTCGACTAGCGGGAGCTTTGGAGATACGCAGTATTTT
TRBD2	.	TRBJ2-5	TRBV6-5	CASATGGLYQETQYF	TGTGCCAGCGCGACGGGAGGCCTGTACCAAGAGACCCAGTACTTC
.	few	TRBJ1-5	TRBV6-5	CASRGAFNGNQPQHF	TGTGCCAGCAGGGGGGCCTTCAATGGCAATCAGCCCCAGCATTTT
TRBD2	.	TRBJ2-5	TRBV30	CAWSGTSGTTETQYF	TGTGCCTGGAGCGGGACTAGCGGGACGACAGAGACCCAGTACTTC
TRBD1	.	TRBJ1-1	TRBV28	CASRDRGPGTEAFF	TGTGCCAGCAGGGACAGGGGGCCCGGAACTGAAGCTTTCTTT
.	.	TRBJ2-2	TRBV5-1	CASQSGGLDTGELFF	TGCGCCAGCCAATCAGGGGGGCTTGACACCGGGGAGCTGTTTTTT
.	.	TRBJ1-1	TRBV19	CASSIKGFYTEAFF	TGTGCCAGTAGTATAAAGGGGTTCTACACTGAAGCTTTCTTT
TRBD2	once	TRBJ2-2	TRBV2	CASSWEGVTLTNTGELFF	TGTGCCAGCAGTTGGGAGGGAGTTACCCTTACGAACACCGGGGAGCTGTTTTTT
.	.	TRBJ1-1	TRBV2	CASSEALLLMNTEAFF	TGTGCCAGCAGTGAAGCGCTCCTGCTAATGAACACTGAAGCTTTCTTT
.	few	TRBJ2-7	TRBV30	CAWDSTSYEQYF	TGTGCCTGGGACTCCACCTCCTACGAGCAGTACTTC
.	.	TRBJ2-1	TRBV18	CASSPPGGFVYNEQFF	TGTGCCAGCTCACCACCTGGCGGATTTGTTTACAATGAGCAGTTCTTC
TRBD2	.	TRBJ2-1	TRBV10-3	CAIMAGAAQNEQFF	TGTGCCATCATGGCGGGAGCAGCCCAAAATGAGCAGTTCTTC
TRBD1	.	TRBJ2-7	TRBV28	CASTLTGGAYEQYF	TGTGCCAGCACCCTAACAGGGGGCGCTTACGAGCAGTACTTC
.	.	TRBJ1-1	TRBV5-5	CASSLATGDTEAFF	TGTGCCAGCAGCTTGGCCACGGGGGACACTGAAGCTTTCTTT
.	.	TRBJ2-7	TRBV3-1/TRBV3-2	CASSLGGSGEQYF	TGTGCCAGCAGCCTCGGGGGTTCAGGGGAGCAGTACTTC
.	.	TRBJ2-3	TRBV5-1	CASSGSFTDTQYF	TGCGCCAGCAGCGGGAGTTTCACAGATACGCAGTATTTT
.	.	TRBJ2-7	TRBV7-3	CASSLNQGPYEQYF	TGTGCCAGCAGCTTAAATCAGGGTCCCTACGAGCAGTACTTC
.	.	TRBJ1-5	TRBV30	CAWSDTGVLGSDQPQHF	TGTGCCTGGAGTGACACGGGCGTTCTTGGGAGCGATCAGCCCCAGCATTTT
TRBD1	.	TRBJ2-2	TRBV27	CASSGKDRVTTGELFF	TGTGCCAGCAGTGGAAAGGACAGGGTGACCACCGGGGAGCTGTTTTTT
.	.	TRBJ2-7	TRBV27	CASSPNPTAYEQYF	TGTGCCAGCAGTCCAAACCCGACAGCCTACGAGCAGTACTTC
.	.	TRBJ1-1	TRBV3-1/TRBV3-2	CASSHQGIGLNTEAFF	TGTGCCAGCAGCCATCAGGGAATTGGGTTGAACACTGAAGCTTTCTTT
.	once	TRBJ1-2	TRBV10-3	CAITPGTFNYGYTF	TGTGCCATCACTCCCGGGACATTCAACTATGGCTACACCTTC
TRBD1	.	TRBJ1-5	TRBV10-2	CASSRDRGNQPQHF	TGCGCCAGCAGCCGGGACAGGGGAAATCAGCCCCAGCATTTT